The 6 T cell receptor beta chains given below trace back to one sample, sequenced in a study of blood T cells in healthy people across ages. With a J-beta primer mix and a sample-barcoded 5' primer, a second PCR ran about 6 to 11 cycles. TCRdb reprocessed the 5' RACE reads with MiXCR, giving one entry per CDR3 protein. The sample comprises 650,000 to 1,000,000 distinct CDR3 sequences, about 37% of which are singletons, and roughly 13% rests with the top ten. Sequencing input: blood. All receptors derive from a man aged 18 to 29 in good health.

As to this clonotype: Sequence at one end of the junction differs from germline and may be a read error. The rearrangement uses TRBV12-3 or TRBV12-4 and TRBJ1-5, with 10 bases matching TRBD1. The CDR3 loop spans 17 amino acids. In DNA, the CDR3 is TGTGCCAACAGTTCCAGGTCAGGGACAGGGGTACGGCAGCCCCAGCATTTT. Amino acids: CANSSRSGTGVRQPQHF.

The chain employs TRBV12-3 or TRBV12-4 and TRBJ2-3; 9 bases line up with TRBD2. V shed 2 bases, J shed 2 bases, and the junction held 8 bases outside the gene matches. The CDR3 sequence is 17 residues long. CDR3 in DNA: TGTGCCAGCAGTTTAAATCTGCGGGGGGGGACCACAGATACGCAGTATTTT. Translated, it gives CASSLNLRGGTTDTQYF.

Note on this clonotype: The DNA is omitted, as the CDR3 cannot be located on it reliably, and the CDR3 follows TCRdb's listing. This sequence joins TRBV5-6 and TRBJ2-4; the table gives TRBD1 as D, unverified against the DNA. Termini included, the CDR3 measures 18 amino acids. In germline, CDR1 is SGHDT, CDR2 YYEEEE. The CDR3: CASSSRVVARGTKNIQDF.

This clonotype was picked up a small number of times. The chain employs TRBV2 and TRBJ1-1; no definite D call. The germline CDR1 and CDR2 sequences are SNHLY and FYNNEI. CDR3 length: 15 amino acids. V lost 5 bases, J lost 7 bases, and 20 bases lay in between. The CDR3 DNA is TGTGCCAGCAGTAACCAAAGAAATGCGCATCTTGAAGCTTTCTTT. Its protein is CASSNQRNAHLEAFF.

The V and J genes are TRBV20-1 and TRBJ1-5; tentative D call: TRBD1 (5 bases). From germline, CDR1 is DFQATT and CDR2 SNEGSKA (reference sequence). The CDR3 covers 15 residues. V lost 0 bases to trimming and J lost 4 bases, with 13 bases between them. The CDR3, as DNA: TGCAGTGCTAGAGATCTGGGGGTCCCAAATCAGCCCCAGCATTTT. It is translated as CSARDLGVPNQPQHF.

This clonotype was counted a few times. The chain couples TRBV6-5 to TRBJ1-1, with 9 bases fitting TRBD1. J gave up 0 bases and V 8 bases, and 7 bases lay outside the gene matches. This CDR3 has 15 amino acids. Germline V CDR1 and CDR2: MNHEY, SVGAGI. In DNA form, the CDR3 reads TGTGCCAGCGCACTACAGGGGGCGATGAACACTGAAGCTTTCTTT. Its translation: CASALQGAMNTEAFF.